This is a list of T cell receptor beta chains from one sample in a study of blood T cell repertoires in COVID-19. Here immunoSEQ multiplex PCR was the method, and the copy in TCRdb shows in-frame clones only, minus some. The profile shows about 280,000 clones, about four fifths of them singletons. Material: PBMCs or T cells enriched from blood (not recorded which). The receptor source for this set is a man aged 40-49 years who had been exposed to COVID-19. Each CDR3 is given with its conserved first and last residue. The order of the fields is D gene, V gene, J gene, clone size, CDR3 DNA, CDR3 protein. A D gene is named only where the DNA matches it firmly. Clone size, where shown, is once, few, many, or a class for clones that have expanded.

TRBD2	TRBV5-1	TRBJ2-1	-	TGCGCCAGCAGCATCAGGACTAGCGGGACTGAGCAGTTCTTC	CASSIRTSGTEQFF
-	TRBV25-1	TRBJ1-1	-	TGTGCCAGCAGTGAAGCTGTGGGCTCAACTACTGAAGCTTTCTTT	CASSEAVGSTTEAFF
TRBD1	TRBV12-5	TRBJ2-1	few	TGTGCTAGTGGTGACTCAGACAGGGTGGGTGAGCAGTTCTTC	CASGDSDRVGEQFF
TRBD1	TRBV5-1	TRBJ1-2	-	TGCGCCAGCAGCTTGGAGGTCCGGACAGGGGGCTATGGCTACACCTTC	CASSLEVRTGGYGYTF
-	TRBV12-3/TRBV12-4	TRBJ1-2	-	TGTGCCAGCAGTTCCCGAACAGGCTATGGCTACACCTTC	CASSSRTGYGYTF
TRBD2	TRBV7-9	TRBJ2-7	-	TGTGCCAGCAGCCTTACTAGCGGGAGGGGGAACTACGAGCAGTACTTC	CASSLTSGRGNYEQYF
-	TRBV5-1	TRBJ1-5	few	TGCGCCAGCAGCTTGAGCGGGAGTTATAGCAATCAGCCCCAGCATTTT	CASSLSGSYSNQPQHF
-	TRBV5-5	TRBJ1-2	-	TGTGCCAGCAGCTCCGGGGTGCTAAACTATGGCTACACCTTC	CASSSGVLNYGYTF
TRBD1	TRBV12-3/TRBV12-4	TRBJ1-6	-	TGTGCCAGCAGGGACAGGGCGAATTCACCCCTCCACTTT	CASRDRANSPLHF
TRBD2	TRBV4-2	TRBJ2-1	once	TGTGCCAGCAGCCAAGGGCTAGCGGGGAACAACAATGAGCAGTTCTTC	CASSQGLAGNNNEQFF
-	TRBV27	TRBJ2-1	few	TGTGCCAGCAGCCAATCGAGGGTGTCAGCTGATGAGCAGTTCTTC	CASSQSRVSADEQFF
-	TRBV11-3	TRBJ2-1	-	TGTGCCAGCAGATATCAACGGACTACCAGCTCCTACAATGAGCAGTTCTTC	CASRYQRTTSSYNEQFF
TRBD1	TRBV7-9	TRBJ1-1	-	TGTGCCAGCAGCTTAGGGGCAGGGGGCATGGGGAACACTGAAGCTTTCTTT	CASSLGAGGMGNTEAFF
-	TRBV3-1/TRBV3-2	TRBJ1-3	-	TGTGCCAGCAGCCAAGTGGATGGGGCGCGTGGAAACACCATATATTTT	CASSQVDGARGNTIYF
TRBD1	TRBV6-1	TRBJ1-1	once	TGTGCCAGCAGTGAAACAGGGGGCGTTACTGAAGCTTTCTTT	CASSETGGVTEAFF
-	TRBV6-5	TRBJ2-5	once	TGTGCCAGCAGTTTTCGGGGCGGGGTGTCCCAAGAGACCCAGTACTTC	CASSFRGGVSQETQYF
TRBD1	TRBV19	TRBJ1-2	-	TGTGCCAGTAGTACGGACAGGGGGGGCTATGGCTACACCTTC	CASSTDRGGYGYTF
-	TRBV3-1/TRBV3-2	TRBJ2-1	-	TGTGCCAGCAGCCAAGGCATAGGGGGGGAATTCAATGAGCAGTTCTTC	CASSQGIGGEFNEQFF
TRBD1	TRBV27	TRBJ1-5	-	TGTGCCAGCAAGGCGACAGGGGGCGCAGGACAGCCCCAGCATTTT	CASKATGGAGQPQHF
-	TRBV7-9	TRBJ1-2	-	TGTGCCAGCAGCTTACCAGGAACTAACTATGGCTACACCTTC	CASSLPGTNYGYTF
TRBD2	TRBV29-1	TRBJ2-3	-	TGCAGCGTCGGGATTCGGCAGGGCGGGGGGGATACGCAGTATTTT	CSVGIRQGGGDTQYF
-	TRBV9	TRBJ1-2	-	TGTGCCAGCAGCGTAGACGGGGGTACAGGTGGCTACACCTTC	CASSVDGGTGGYTF
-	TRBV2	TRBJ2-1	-	TGTGCCAGCACTCTGGGGCGAAATGAGCAGTTCTTC	CASTLGRNEQFF
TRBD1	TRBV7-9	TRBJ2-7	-	TGTGCCAGCAGCTCGGGACAGAACTACGAGCAGTACTTC	CASSSGQNYEQYF
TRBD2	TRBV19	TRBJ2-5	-	TGTGCCAGTAGTATAATAGCGGGGGACCAAGAGACCCAGTACTTC	CASSIIAGDQETQYF
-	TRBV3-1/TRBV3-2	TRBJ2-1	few	TGTGCCAGCAGCCAAGATCGGCTAGACTACAATGAGCAGTTCTTC	CASSQDRLDYNEQFF
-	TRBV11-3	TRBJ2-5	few	TGTGCCAGCAGCTTAACTGTTGAGACCCAGTACTTC	CASSLTVETQYF
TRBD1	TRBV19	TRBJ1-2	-	TGTGCCACCAATGGACAGGGGAGTATCTCTCAAACAGTTAACTATGGCTACACCTTC	CATNGQGSISQTVNYGYTF
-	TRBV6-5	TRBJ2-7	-	TGTGCCAGCAGTTACCGAAAGGGGGTTGGCTACGAGCAGTACTTC	CASSYRKGVGYEQYF